These T cell receptor beta chains were read from a single sample in a study of T cell responses to AZD1222 COVID-19 vaccine. Clones were read by immunoSEQ multiplex PCR, and TCRdb kept only the in-frame ones, dropping some. This table has approximately 120,000 clones, approximately 91% appearing once. Here the sequenced sample was peripheral blood, taken on day 0 of AZD1222 vaccination. The receptors here all came from an adult in good health. CDR3s include the opening cysteine and the closing phenylalanine or tryptophan. Fields, in order: clone size, D gene, J gene, V gene, CDR3 DNA, CDR3 protein. A D gene is named only where the DNA matches it firmly. For some rows the clone size is stated as once, few or many, or as a class when expanded; others skip it.

size: once
D: TRBD1
J: TRBJ2-7
V: TRBV30
DNA: TGTGCCTGGGGACAGGGTACCTACGAGCAGTACTTC
CDR3: CAWGQGTYEQYF

size: -
D: TRBD1
J: TRBJ1-1
V: TRBV29-1
DNA: TGCAGCGCCGGGACAGGGAACACTGAAGCTTTCTTT
CDR3: CSAGTGNTEAFF

size: -
D: -
J: TRBJ1-2
V: TRBV6-6
DNA: TGTGCCAGCAAAGTGGATCTTAGCGGCTACACCTTC
CDR3: CASKVDLSGYTF

size: -
D: TRBD1
J: TRBJ1-1
V: TRBV3-1/TRBV3-2
DNA: TGTGCCAGCAGCCCCGGACAGGGCAGGTCGAACACTGAAGCTTTCTTT
CDR3: CASSPGQGRSNTEAFF

size: -
D: -
J: TRBJ1-4
V: TRBV6-5
DNA: TGTGCCAGCGGGGCCCTTTTACCGGTGGAGAAACTGTTTTTT
CDR3: CASGALLPVEKLFF

size: -
D: TRBD1
J: TRBJ1-1
V: TRBV30
DNA: TGTGCCTCCGGGGACGGGACAGGGGGTAAATTT
CDR3: CASGDGTGGKF

size: -
D: -
J: TRBJ1-1
V: TRBV5-4
DNA: TGTGCCAGCACAGGGGATCCGGGCATGAACACTGAAGCTTTCTTT
CDR3: CASTGDPGMNTEAFF

size: -
D: -
J: TRBJ2-5
V: TRBV24-1
DNA: TGTGCCACCAGTGATTTTGGAGAGACCCAGTACTTC
CDR3: CATSDFGETQYF

size: -
D: TRBD2
J: TRBJ2-1
V: TRBV24-1
DNA: TGTGCCACCAGTGATGCGACGAAAGCGGGAGAGAACAATGAGCAGTTCTTC
CDR3: CATSDATKAGENNEQFF

size: -
D: TRBD1
J: TRBJ1-4
V: TRBV9
DNA: TGTGCCAGCAGCGTGGGACAGGGCCAAACTAATGAAAAACTGTTTTTT
CDR3: CASSVGQGQTNEKLFF

size: -
D: -
J: TRBJ2-1
V: TRBV5-4
DNA: TGTGCCAGCAGCTTCGAAACAGCTGGGCACAATGAGCAGTTCTTC
CDR3: CASSFETAGHNEQFF

size: -
D: TRBD1
J: TRBJ2-7
V: TRBV7-2
DNA: TGTGCCAGCAGCTTTTTGGCAGGGGGCTACGAGCAGTACTTC
CDR3: CASSFLAGGYEQYF

size: -
D: -
J: TRBJ1-6
V: TRBV19
DNA: TGTGCCAGTAGTAAGGGGAAGGGAAATTCACCCCTCCACTTT
CDR3: CASSKGKGNSPLHF

size: -
D: TRBD1
J: TRBJ2-1
V: TRBV7-8
DNA: TGTGCCAGCAGCCCAGTGGGACAGGGTAATGAGCAGTTCTTC
CDR3: CASSPVGQGNEQFF

size: large
D: TRBD1
J: TRBJ1-1
V: TRBV4-2
DNA: TGTGCCAGCAGCCAGGTTGGGACAGCTGAAGCTTTCTTT
CDR3: CASSQVGTAEAFF

size: -
D: TRBD2
J: TRBJ2-1
V: TRBV5-8
DNA: TGTGCCAGCCCCGGGGGGGCGGGTCGATCCTACAATGAGCAGTTCTTC
CDR3: CASPGGAGRSYNEQFF

size: once
D: -
J: TRBJ1-6
V: TRBV30
DNA: TGTGCCTGGAGCAGGACTAACATGTTACCCCTCCACTTT
CDR3: CAWSRTNMLPLHF

size: -
D: -
J: TRBJ2-7
V: TRBV2
DNA: TGTGCCACCGACCGGGGGTACGAGCAGTACTTC
CDR3: CATDRGYEQYF

size: -
D: TRBD1
J: TRBJ1-1
V: TRBV29-1
DNA: TGCAGCGCTGGGACAGACACTGAAGCTTTCTTT
CDR3: CSAGTDTEAFF

size: once
D: TRBD1
J: TRBJ2-7
V: TRBV5-1
DNA: TGCGCCAGCAGCTTGGGAGGGGGCGCAAACGAGCAGTACTTC
CDR3: CASSLGGGANEQYF

size: -
D: -
J: TRBJ1-6
V: TRBV30
DNA: TGTGCCCAAAAAGAGAGCTCCTATAATTCACCCCTCCACTTT
CDR3: CAQKESSYNSPLHF

size: -
D: TRBD2
J: TRBJ2-3
V: TRBV10-2
DNA: TGCGCCAGCTTACTAGCGGGCACAGATACGCAGTATTTT
CDR3: CASLLAGTDTQYF

size: once
D: -
J: TRBJ2-2
V: TRBV6-2/TRBV6-3
DNA: TGTGCCAGCAGTTCGGGGGAGGGGGCGCATCCCGGGGAGCTGTTTTTT
CDR3: CASSSGEGAHPGELFF

size: -
D: -
J: TRBJ1-2
V: TRBV27
DNA: TGTGCCAGCAGGCAGGGAAACTATGGCTACACCTTC
CDR3: CASRQGNYGYTF

size: -
D: -
J: TRBJ1-1
V: TRBV19
DNA: TGTGCCAGTAGTATACGCCGGGGCGGGGAAGCTTTCTTT
CDR3: CASSIRRGGEAFF

size: once
D: -
J: TRBJ1-1
V: TRBV29-1
DNA: TGCAGCGTTTTCATCATGAACACTGAAGCTTTCTTT
CDR3: CSVFIMNTEAFF

size: -
D: TRBD1
J: TRBJ1-2
V: TRBV6-6
DNA: TGTGCCAGCAGTTCCCAGGGCCAGGGGGCGTTTGGCTACACCTTC
CDR3: CASSSQGQGAFGYTF

size: -
D: -
J: TRBJ2-7
V: TRBV2
DNA: TGTGCCAGCAGTGAAGCGCGGAAGGAGCAGTACTTC
CDR3: CASSEARKEQYF

size: -
D: -
J: TRBJ2-2
V: TRBV27
DNA: TGTGCCAGCGAGGGGACCGGGGAGCTGTTTTTT
CDR3: CASEGTGELFF

size: -
D: TRBD1
J: TRBJ1-5
V: TRBV7-8
DNA: TGTGCCAGCAGCTCCCAGGGGGATCAGCCCCAGCATTTT
CDR3: CASSSQGDQPQHF

size: -
D: -
J: TRBJ1-2
V: TRBV12-3/TRBV12-4
DNA: TGTGCCAGCAGTCCGAACATCAACTATGGCTACACCTTC
CDR3: CASSPNINYGYTF

size: -
D: -
J: TRBJ2-2
V: TRBV7-2
DNA: TGTGCCAGCAGCTTAGGGAGAGGGATCACCGGGGAGCTGTTTTTT
CDR3: CASSLGRGITGELFF

size: -
D: -
J: TRBJ1-2
V: TRBV3-1/TRBV3-2
DNA: TGTGCCAGCAGCCAAGATTGGCAGGACTATGGCTACACCTTC
CDR3: CASSQDWQDYGYTF

size: -
D: TRBD2
J: TRBJ2-5
V: TRBV6-5
DNA: TGTGCCAGCAGTTATTGGTTGGCGGGGGTGCAAGAGACCCAGTACTTC
CDR3: CASSYWLAGVQETQYF

size: -
D: TRBD1
J: TRBJ1-3
V: TRBV30
DNA: TGTGCCTGGGGACAGGGTGACACCATATATTTT
CDR3: CAWGQGDTIYF

size: -
D: -
J: TRBJ1-4
V: TRBV5-1
DNA: TGCGCCAGCAGCTTGGACACCCCGGGTGAAAAACTGTTTTTT
CDR3: CASSLDTPGEKLFF

size: once
D: -
J: TRBJ1-1
V: TRBV10-3
DNA: TGTGCCATCAGTGAGTCCCAGGTAGGGAACACTGAAGCTTTCTTT
CDR3: CAISESQVGNTEAFF

size: -
D: -
J: TRBJ1-2
V: TRBV5-1
DNA: TGCGCCAGCAGCTTCTTAAGCAATAACTATGGCTACACCTTC
CDR3: CASSFLSNNYGYTF

size: -
D: -
J: TRBJ2-1
V: TRBV7-2
DNA: TGTGCCAGCAGCTTGGGGTCCTCGGCCCCCAATGAGCAGTTCTTC
CDR3: CASSLGSSAPNEQFF

size: once
D: -
J: TRBJ1-2
V: TRBV6-1
DNA: TGTGCCAGCAGTGAAGGGGTAACAGAGAACTATGGCTACACCTTC
CDR3: CASSEGVTENYGYTF

size: -
D: -
J: TRBJ1-2
V: TRBV7-9
DNA: TGTGCCAGCAGCCCGGACAGCTATGGCTACACCTTC
CDR3: CASSPDSYGYTF

size: -
D: -
J: TRBJ2-1
V: TRBV24-1
DNA: TGTGCCACCAGTGACGCAGACGGTAGCTCCTACAATGAGCAGTTCTTC
CDR3: CATSDADGSSYNEQFF

size: -
D: -
J: TRBJ2-7
V: TRBV5-1
DNA: TGCGCCAGCAGCTTGGGGTTGACGGGGTACGAGCAGTACTTC
CDR3: CASSLGLTGYEQYF

size: once
D: -
J: TRBJ1-2
V: TRBV10-3
DNA: TGTGCCATCAGTCGAGATGACTATGGCTACACCTTC
CDR3: CAISRDDYGYTF

size: -
D: -
J: TRBJ2-7
V: TRBV21-1
DNA: TGTGCCAGCAGCAATTTGGACCAGGGGTTCCTCCACGAGCAGTACTTC
CDR3: CASSNLDQGFLHEQYF

size: -
D: TRBD1
J: TRBJ2-1
V: TRBV6-4
DNA: TGTGCCAGCAGTACCGGACAGGGGAGGTATGAGCAGTTCTTC
CDR3: CASSTGQGRYEQFF

size: -
D: TRBD2
J: TRBJ2-1
V: TRBV19
DNA: TGTGCCAGTAGACCTAGCGGGGTCCTCAATGAGCAGTTCTTC
CDR3: CASRPSGVLNEQFF

size: -
D: TRBD2
J: TRBJ2-3
V: TRBV7-3
DNA: TGTGCCAGCAGCTCCGGGACTAGCGGGTATACGCAGTATTTT
CDR3: CASSSGTSGYTQYF

size: -
D: TRBD1
J: TRBJ2-1
V: TRBV19
DNA: TGTGCCAGTAGTTTTCCCCTGGACAGGGCTTCCGATGAGCAGTTCTTC
CDR3: CASSFPLDRASDEQFF